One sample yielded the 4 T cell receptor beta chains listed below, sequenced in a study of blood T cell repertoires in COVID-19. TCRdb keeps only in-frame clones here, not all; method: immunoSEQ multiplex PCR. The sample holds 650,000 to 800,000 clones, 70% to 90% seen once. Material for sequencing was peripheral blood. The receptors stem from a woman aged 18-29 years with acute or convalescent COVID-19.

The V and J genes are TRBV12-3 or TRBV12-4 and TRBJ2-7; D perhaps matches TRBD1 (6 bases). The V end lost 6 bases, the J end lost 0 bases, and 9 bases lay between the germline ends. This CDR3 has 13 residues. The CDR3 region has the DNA TGTGCCAGCAGAGGGACATCCTCCTACGAGCAGTACTTC. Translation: CASRGTSSYEQYF.

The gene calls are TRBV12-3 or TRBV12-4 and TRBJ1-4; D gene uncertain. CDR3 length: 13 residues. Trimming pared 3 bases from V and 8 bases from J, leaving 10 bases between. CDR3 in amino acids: CASSFIRGEKLFF. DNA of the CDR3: TGTGCCAGCAGTTTCATCAGAGGCGAAAAACTGTTTTTT.

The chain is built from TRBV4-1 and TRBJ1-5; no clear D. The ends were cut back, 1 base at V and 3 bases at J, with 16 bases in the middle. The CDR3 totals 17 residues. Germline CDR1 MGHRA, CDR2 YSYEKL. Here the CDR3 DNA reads TGCGCCAGCAGCCAAGTTTACACCGGGGAGCTCAATCAGCCCCAGCATTTT. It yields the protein CASSQVYTGELNQPQHF.

CDR3 region: CATSVREGTDTQYF. In nucleotides, the CDR3 is TGTGCCACCAGTGTTCGGGAAGGAACAGATACGCAGTATTTT. V and J are TRBV24-1 and TRBJ2-3, with D tentatively TRBD2 (5 bases). The CDR3 has 14 residues. V was trimmed by 5 bases and J by 3 bases, leaving 11 bases between them. Per the germline V gene, CDR1 is KGHDR and CDR2 is SFDVKD.